The 26 T cell receptor beta chains below come from one sample, sequenced in a study of blood T cell repertoires in COVID-19. Profiled with immunoSEQ multiplex PCR; TCRdb holds only in-frame clones, not every one. The table has approximately 280,000 clones, approximately 89% seen once. The source material was PBMCs or T cells enriched from blood (not recorded which). Receptors originate from a young woman who had recovered from COVID-19.

The V gene is TRBV7-3, the J gene TRBJ2-1, with TRBD2 identical over 8 bases. V gave up 1 base and J gave up 6 bases; unmatched junction bases: 2. The CDR3 runs to 14 residues. CDR1 is SGHTA, CDR2 FQGTGA, per germline. CDR3 sequence reads: CASSLSGRSNEQFF. The CDR3 DNA follows: TGTGCCAGCAGCTTAAGCGGGAGGTCCAATGAGCAGTTCTTC.

The chain uses TRBV28 and TRBJ1-1; 7 bases are shared with TRBD1. CDR1 is MDHEN, CDR2 SYDVKM, per germline. The V segment lost 3 bases and the J segment 5 bases; nucleotides outside the gene matches: 3. This CDR3 is 13 amino acids long. CDR3: CASSLTTGTEAFF. Written as DNA, the CDR3 is TGTGCCAGCAGTTTGACGACAGGGACTGAAGCTTTCTTT.

This chain joins TRBV4-3 and TRBJ2-7; the match to TRBD1 covers 8 bases. After removal of 3 bases from V and 4 bases from J, the junction contained 17 bases not matched to a gene. Germline V lookup: CDR1 LGHNA, CDR2 YSLEER. The CDR3 extends over 18 amino acids. The CDR3 here is CASSHGAWEQGAGYEQYF. The CDR3 DNA is TGCGCCAGCAGCCACGGAGCCTGGGAGCAGGGGGCCGGGTACGAGCAGTACTTC.

This clone appeared a few times. The chain joins TRBV3-1 (or the pseudogene TRBV3-2) to TRBJ2-3; 10 nucleotides align to TRBD2. This CDR3 has 17 residues. Looked up from germline, CDR1 is LGHDT and CDR2 is YNNKEL (reference sequence). Trimming removed 1 base from V and 1 base from J; junction bases left unmatched: 5. CDR3 nucleotides: TGTGCCAGCAGCCAAGCCCCTAGCGGGAGAGGCACAGATACGCAGTATTTT. Translation gives CASSQAPSGRGTDTQYF.

The J gene is TRBJ1-2, the V gene TRBV28; D not certain. Germline V gene sequence: CDR1 MDHEN, CDR2 SYDVKM. This CDR3 is 15 amino acids long. V lost 2 bases to trimming and J lost 3 bases, with 13 bases between them. DNA of the CDR3: TGTGCCAGCAGTTTACTGGCTTCCGGAGACTATGGCTACACCTTC. Encoded protein: CASSLLASGDYGYTF.

Details on this clone: At one boundary the junction diverges from the germline segment, which might be a read error. V gene TRBV27 combines with J gene TRBJ1-2, with 7 bases that match TRBD1. The CDR3 totals 15 residues. The germline V gene encodes CDR1 MNHEY and CDR2 SMNVEV (reference sequence). In DNA, the CDR3 is TGTGCCAGCAGTTTATCGGGGACAGCTAAGTATGGCTACACCTTC. Translating gives CASSLSGTAKYGYTF.

The rearrangement uses TRBV4-1 and TRBJ2-1; TRBD2 aligns across 9 bases. This CDR3 is built from 15 residues. Germline V gene lookup returns CDR1 MGHRA and CDR2 YSYEKL. V shed 0 bases and J 9 bases; nucleotides not matched to a gene: 6. The CDR3 region has the DNA TGCGCCAGCAGCCAAGATGTTAGCGGGAGTGTTGAGCAGTTCTTC. Translated, it gives CASSQDVSGSVEQFF.

This clone turned up a few times. The rearrangement joins TRBV30 to TRBJ1-1, with 7 bases lining up with TRBD1. The CDR3 covers 17 residues. Unmatched junction bases numbered 19, after V lost 3 bases and J lost 6 bases. Germline V gives CDR1 GTSNPN, CDR2 SVGIG (reference sequence). CDR3 sequence (DNA): TGTGCCTGGAGGGGTTTTGGACAGGTCGCTGTATTGTCTGAAGCTTTCTTT. It encodes CAWRGFGQVAVLSEAFF. The entire variable domain, with the rest obtained from reference TRBV30 and TRBJ1-1, is as follows: SQTIHQWPATLVQPVGSPLSLECTVEGTSNPNLYWYRQAAGRGLQLLFYSVGIGQISSEVPQNLSASRPQDRQFILSSKKLLLSDSGFYLCAWRGFGQVAVLSEAFFGQGTRLTVV.

V usage is TRBV5-6 and J usage is TRBJ2-1; TRBD1 might be the D (5 bases). This CDR3 is built from 15 residues. Germline loops: CDR1 SGHDT, CDR2 YYEEEE. Trimming took off 0 bases at V and 4 bases at J, with 11 bases between the two ends. CDR3 residues: CASSLEQVTYNEQFF. CDR3 nucleotide sequence: TGTGCCAGCAGCTTGGAACAGGTGACTTACAATGAGCAGTTCTTC.

The chain has TRBV27 and TRBJ2-5; TRBD2 matches 11 bases. The J segment lost 4 bases and the V segment lost 4 bases, leaving 8 bases of the junction unmatched. Germline assignment: CDR1 MNHEY and CDR2 SMNVEV (reference sequence). This CDR3 region has 16 residues. The CDR3 bases are TGTGCCAGCAGTTACGGGACTAGCGGCCTTCGAGAGACCCAGTACTTC. This codes for CASSYGTSGLRETQYF.

This clone has more than one count but fewer than ten. The genes are TRBV3-1 (or the pseudogene TRBV3-2) and TRBJ1-5; 7 bases line up with TRBD1. The V gene end was trimmed by 4 bases and the J gene end by 6 bases; junction bases not matched to a gene: 15. The CDR3 totals 17 residues. The germline gives CDR1 LGHDT, CDR2 YNNKEL (reference sequence). CDR3 region: CASSPSRDSYSGQPQHF. CDR3 nucleotide sequence: TGTGCCAGCAGCCCGTCCCGGGACAGTTATAGTGGTCAGCCCCAGCATTTT.

This chain links TRBV7-8 with TRBJ2-5; D is ambiguous. Deletions cut 4 bases from V and 1 base from J, with 4 bases between. Germline V gene lookup returns CDR1 SGHVS and CDR2 FQNEAQ. The CDR3 spans 12 residues. CDR3 residues: CASSSIQETQYF. The CDR3 DNA is TGTGCCAGCAGCTCCATCCAAGAGACCCAGTACTTC. Variable domain in full (rest from reference TRBV7-8 and TRBJ2-5): GAGVSQSPRYKVAKRGQDVALRCDPISGHVSLFWYQQALGQGPEFLTYFQNEAQLDKSGLPSDRFFAERPEGSVSTLKIQRTQQEDSAVYLCASSSIQETQYFGPGTRLLVL.

This clone was detected only a few times. This chain links TRBV5-6 with TRBJ2-7; TRBD1 might be the D (5 bases). There are 13 residues in the CDR3. V was shortened by 4 bases and J by 6 bases, with 14 bases between the two germline ends. Germline V lookup: CDR1 SGHDT, CDR2 YYEEEE. CDR3: CASSDGRTSEQYF. For the CDR3, the DNA is TGTGCCAGCAGCGACGGACGGACAAGCGAGCAGTACTTC. Combining the CDR3 with reference TRBV5-6 and TRBJ2-7 gives the whole variable domain DAGVTQSPTHLIKTRGQQVTLRCSPKSGHDTVSWYQQALGQGPQFIFQYYEEEERQRGNFPDRFSGHQFPNYSSELNVNALLLGDSALYLCASSDGRTSEQYFGPGTRLTVT.

The genes are TRBV4-1 and TRBJ2-7; tentative D call: TRBD2 (5 bases). Germline loops: CDR1 MGHRA, CDR2 YSYEKL. Trimming removed 3 bases from V and 2 bases from J, with 14 bases in between. The CDR3 contains 15 residues. Written as DNA, the CDR3 is TGCGCCAGCAGCCAGTCCACCGGGGTAGCCTACGAGCAGTACTTC. This codes for CASSQSTGVAYEQYF.

This chain joins TRBV6-5 and TRBJ2-2, with D possibly TRBD2 on 6 matching bases. Germline V gene lookup returns CDR1 MNHEY and CDR2 SVGAGI. This CDR3 comprises 14 residues. The V gene lost 5 bases and the J gene lost 4 bases, with 11 bases spanning the gap. The CDR3, as DNA: TGTGCCAGCAGTCCATTGGGACTCACCGGGGAGCTGTTTTTT. This sequence encodes CASSPLGLTGELFF.

This chain connects TRBV6-1 to TRBJ1-1, with a weak D call TRBD1 (6 bases). The CDR3 loop spans 15 amino acids. CDR1 is MNHNS, CDR2 SASEGT, per germline. Trimming removed 2 bases at V and 0 bases at J, with 10 bases between. This CDR3 is CASSEYRALNTEAFF. CDR3 DNA sequence: TGTGCCAGCAGTGAATACAGGGCCTTGAACACTGAAGCTTTCTTT.

J is TRBJ2-3 and V is TRBV7-2, with a weak D call TRBD1 (6 bases). The CDR3 loop spans 15 amino acids. Germline CDR1 is SGHTA and CDR2 is FQGNSA. V was shortened by 5 bases and J by 3 bases, with 15 bases between the two germline ends. CDR3 residues: CASSNWGRGTDTQYF. CDR3 coding DNA: TGTGCCAGCAGCAACTGGGGGCGCGGTACAGATACGCAGTATTTT.

The V and J genes are TRBV5-4 and TRBJ2-5; 13 bases match TRBD2. The CDR3 totals 17 residues. The germline CDR1 and CDR2 sequences are SGHNT and YYREEE (reference sequence). J gave up 4 bases and V 1 base, and 7 bases lay outside the gene matches. The CDR3 spells CASSLTSGGARVETQYF. The CDR3 DNA is TGTGCCAGCAGCTTGACTAGCGGGGGGGCAAGAGTAGAGACCCAGTACTTC.

CDR3 DNA sequence: TGTGCCACCAGTGATTCCCTGGGGGCTCCGGGCGGGACAGATACGCAGTATTTT. It specifies CATSDSLGAPGGTDTQYF. The J gene is TRBJ2-3, the V gene TRBV24-1, with D possibly being TRBD1 (6 bases). Between the trimmed V and J ends, which lost 2 bases and 3 bases, there was a span of 20 bases. Germline CDR1 KGHDR, CDR2 SFDVKD. The CDR3 has 18 residues.

This chain joins TRBV24-1 and TRBJ2-1, with D unclear. Deletions cut 4 bases from V and 3 bases from J, with 9 bases between. Per the germline V gene, CDR1 is KGHDR and CDR2 is SFDVKD. This CDR3 is 14 amino acids long. DNA of the CDR3: TGTGCCACCAGTGACGCCTACAGCTACAATGAGCAGTTCTTC. Translating it yields CATSDAYSYNEQFF.

In this sample, this clone turned up once. The V gene is TRBV11-3, the J gene TRBJ2-5, with TRBD2 matching over 7 bases. Germline CDR1 SGHNT, CDR2 YENEEA. J was trimmed by 0 bases and V by 7 bases; bases with no gene match: 2. This CDR3 is 13 amino acids long. The CDR3 loop is CASTRGDQETQYF. CDR3 in DNA: TGTGCCAGCACCCGGGGGGACCAAGAGACCCAGTACTTC.

The chain is built from TRBV6-4 and TRBJ1-6; 8 positions match TRBD1. CDR1 is MRHNA, CDR2 SNTAGT, per germline. The CDR3 has 17 amino acids. With V trimmed by 0 bases and J by 6 bases, 7 bases remained unmatched. CDR3 sequence reads: CASSDSHQGAGNSPLHF. The CDR3 nucleotides are TGTGCCAGCAGTGACTCCCACCAGGGGGCGGGTAATTCACCCCTCCACTTT.

The J gene is TRBJ1-4, the V gene TRBV5-1; TRBD1 matches at 7 bases. CDR3 size: 15 residues. V was pared by 5 bases and J by 8 bases, with 12 bases of the junction left unmatched. The V gene's germline CDR1 is SGHRS and CDR2 YFSETQ. The CDR3 bases are TGCGCCAGCAGAAATGGAGGGGGCTTAGGAGAAAAACTGTTTTTT. Its protein is CASRNGGGLGEKLFF.

The J gene is TRBJ1-6, the V gene TRBV28; 9 bases map to TRBD1. J was trimmed by 8 bases and V by 2 bases; bases with no gene match: 4. Germline CDR1 reads MDHEN; CDR2 reads SYDVKM. The CDR3 length is 15 residues. The CDR3 DNA sequence: TGTGCCAGCAGTTTAGGGGACAGGGCTTATTCACCCCTCCACTTT. Protein: CASSLGDRAYSPLHF.

This clone was counted a single time. The J gene is TRBJ1-5, the V gene TRBV18; the match to TRBD1 covers 9 bases. V shed 3 bases, J shed 0 bases, and the junction held 6 bases outside the gene matches. CDR1 is KGHSH and CDR2 is LQKENI in the germline V gene. This CDR3 region has 17 residues. In DNA, the CDR3 is TGTGCCAGCTCACCGGGACAGGGCCTTTATAGCAATCAGCCCCAGCATTTT. This translates into CASSPGQGLYSNQPQHF.

This chain uses TRBV27 with TRBJ2-3, with 9 bases lining up with TRBD2. The germline gives CDR1 MNHEY, CDR2 SMNVEV (reference sequence). There are 15 residues in the CDR3. J gave up 2 bases and V 8 bases, and 8 bases lay outside the gene matches. Written as DNA, the CDR3 is TGTGCCAGCGATGTGGCGGGAGGGTACACAGATACGCAGTATTTT. The encoded protein is CASDVAGGYTDTQYF.